The present T cell receptor (beta chain) was sequenced within a study of cytomegalovirus exposure and HLA in healthy donors. Study results and limitations: Rarity characterized most TCR sequences, yet some public TCRs appeared in many donors.

CDR1 and CDR2 from the germline V gene are LNHDA and SQIVND (reference sequence). V lost 6 bases to trimming and J lost 6 bases; unmatched junction nucleotides: 8. The CDR3 runs to 14 residues. The PCR used 60 Vbeta and 13 Jbeta primers. Clones were sequenced by immunoSEQ multiplex PCR, and TCRdb holds only the in-frame ones, with some missing. The profile shows approximately 70,000 clones, 74% of them singletons. As regards this clone: Its antigen is undetermined.

Source material: PBMCs. This clonotype was sampled from a woman in her twenties or thirties in good health and CMV-seropositive. The chain carries TRBV19 and TRBJ1-5, with 7 nucleotides matching TRBD1. The CDR3: CASRIGQAAQPQHF. CDR3 in DNA: TGTGCCAGTAGAATCGGACAGGCAGCTCAGCCCCAGCATTTT.